Below, one T cell receptor beta chain is given with its context. This clonotype was detected many times. Its antigen remains unidentified. The input lacks base qualities; no much larger clone sits a single base away. Via the germline V gene, CDR1 is MNHEY and CDR2 SVGAGI. For this chain, trimming is 5 bases at the V end and 4 bases at the J end, and the number of junction bases without a gene match is 6. The CDR3 goes from the cysteine to the phenylalanine over 15 residues. The entry retains the CDR3 DNA only, 45 bases that are in frame from base 1. The sample comes from a study of early T cells in non-severe SARS-CoV-2 infection (dated by TCRdb to the early 2020s). General notes on the study: TCR sequencing used bulk RNA from unsorted whole blood, so alpha and beta chains could not be paired. The study at large found these results: VDJdb matching was skewed toward anti-spike CD8 responses and likely underestimated virus-specific expansions by missing private and CD4 specificities.

Library preparation used 5' RACE. TCRdb names NextSeq 500 as the instrument used. The TCR library protocol attached unique molecular identifiers to individual cDNA molecules to correct for sequencing error and PCR bias. Both TCR alpha and beta chains were sequenced, and tight co-correlation was observed between alpha and beta sequence abundances in each sample. The authors' analysis ran thus. Decombinator V4 was used to annotate TCR sequences for V gene, J gene and CDR3. TCRs were defined as expanded if a significant change between any two time points was detected under a Poisson model with p below 0.0001. TCR abundances were normalised to the total number of TCRs sequenced per sample and expressed as counts per million. TRAV1-2 paired with TRAJ12, TRAJ20 or TRAJ33 defined MAIT TCRs, while TRAV10 paired with TRAJ18 defined iNKT TCRs. A search of VDJdb, accessed on 1 November 2021, was run for TCRs annotated to CMV, EBV and SARS-CoV-2, with TCRs annotated for multiple antigens excluded. Starting from the raw public reads, TCRdb applied fastp trimming at Q25, assembled clones with MiXCR and retained in-frame beta chains. Rows matching on CDR3 protein sequence are summarized as one entry with the most common DNA and genes. The V and J calls and clone size are TCRdb's, not the authors'. The sample yields 70,000 or so distinct CDR3 sequences; roughly 4.5% were counted once. Clones ranked in the top ten supply 3.5% to 4% of the sample.

Set within a cohort of healthcare workers in London, UK, this nested case-control study involved weekly PCR testing of nasopharyngeal swabs along with blood sampling. Healthcare workers were recruited during the week of the UK lockdown, between 23 and 31 March 2020, and followed weekly for up to about 15 weeks. This receptor was obtained from an adult who was a healthcare worker with PCR-confirmed SARS-CoV-2 infection or an uninfected control (not recorded which). The donor label of this sample is uncertain. This chain is built from TRBV6-5 and TRBJ2-3; 10 bases in between match TRBD2. The sample in question was whole blood, obtained at baseline. The nucleotides are TGTGCCAGCAGTCTAATAGCGGGGGGCTCAGATACGCAGTATTTT. Its protein product is CASSLIAGGSDTQYF.